A selection of T cell receptor beta chains follows, all from one sample in a study of CD8+ T cells in alopecia areata. Measured with immunoSEQ multiplex PCR; TCRdb has only the in-frame clones, and not every one. The sample contains around 300,000 clones, approximately 60% of which appear only once. This sample comprised CD4+ T cells sorted from blood, obtained around week 54, from a patient treated with tofacitinib. The receptors were gathered from a human donor with alopecia areata. CDR3s include the opening cysteine and the closing phenylalanine or tryptophan. The D gene is left open where the match is weak. Expanded clones are given a class, and other clones once, few, many or no size at all.

abundance,v_gene,d_gene,j_gene,CDR3nt,CDR3aa
.,TRBV30,.,TRBJ2-5,TGTGCCTGGAGTGTACAATTAAAAGAGACCCAGTACTTC,CAWSVQLKETQYF
.,TRBV4-3,.,TRBJ2-1,TGCGCCAGCAGCCAAGATCCCGGGTTTAGCTCCTACAATGAGCAGTTCTTC,CASSQDPGFSSYNEQFF
few,TRBV29-1,TRBD1,TRBJ2-3,TGCAGCGTGCGGGACAGGAACACAGATACGCAGTATTTT,CSVRDRNTDTQYF
.,TRBV27,.,TRBJ1-1,TGTGCCAGCAGTTCCCCGGGGCGGTGGGTTGAAGCTTTCTTT,CASSSPGRWVEAFF
.,TRBV5-1,.,TRBJ1-2,TGCGCCAGCAGCTTACAGGGACTCTACACCTTC,CASSLQGLYTF
few,TRBV7-7,TRBD2,TRBJ2-5,TGTGCTAGCAGCTTGGCTAGCGGGTCCAACGCGGAGACCCAGTACTTC,CASSLASGSNAETQYF
.,TRBV6-5,TRBD2,TRBJ2-1,TGTGCCAGCAGCCTTACTAGCGGGGGGGCCCGTTGGCAGTTCTTC,CASSLTSGGARWQFF
.,TRBV5-1,TRBD1,TRBJ1-6,TGCGCCAGCAGCTTCCGGACAGGGAACAATTCACCCCTCCACTTT,CASSFRTGNNSPLHF
.,TRBV29-1,TRBD2,TRBJ2-1,TGCAGCGTTGAAGGCGGGGGAACGGGACAGTTCTTC,CSVEGGGTGQFF
once,TRBV6-5,.,TRBJ2-3,TGTGCCAGCAGTTACTCGACCGGGACGGGGTTAGATACGCAGTATTTT,CASSYSTGTGLDTQYF
.,TRBV7-9,.,TRBJ2-1,TGTGCCAGCAGCTCCCCCGGGACACTTTACAATGAGCAGTTCTTC,CASSSPGTLYNEQFF
once,TRBV30,.,TRBJ2-2,TGTGCCTGGAGTTCGCTAGCCGGTCACGGGGAGCTGTTTTTT,CAWSSLAGHGELFF
.,TRBV30,.,TRBJ2-2,TGTGCCTGTCCTCCCGGGACTTACGACACCGGGGAGCTGTTTTTT,CACPPGTYDTGELFF
.,TRBV6-5,.,TRBJ2-7,TGTGCCAGCGGGCGCAGCTCCTACGAGCAGTACTTC,CASGRSSYEQYF
few,TRBV6-5,.,TRBJ2-6,TGTGCCAGCAGTTACCCCACTTCCTCTGGGGCCAACGTCCTGACTTTC,CASSYPTSSGANVLTF
.,TRBV4-1,.,TRBJ2-3,TGCGCCAGCAGCCAAGATCGTTCGAGGGATACGCAGTATTTT,CASSQDRSRDTQYF
.,TRBV6-5,.,TRBJ2-3,TGTGCCAGCTTACGGGGGGCCGGGAATACGCAGTATTTT,CASLRGAGNTQYF
.,TRBV6-5,.,TRBJ1-1,TGTGCCAGCTACGCGGGGATAAACACTGAAGCTTTCTTT,CASYAGINTEAFF
few,TRBV7-6,.,TRBJ2-2,TGTGCCAGCAGCTTCATGGGGTCCACCGGGGAGCTGTTTTTT,CASSFMGSTGELFF
.,TRBV6-5,TRBD1,TRBJ2-3,TGTGCCAGCAGACAACAGACAGGGTCAGATACGCAGTATTTT,CASRQQTGSDTQYF
.,TRBV29-1,.,TRBJ2-7,TGCAGCGTTGGGGACTACGAGCAGTACTTC,CSVGDYEQYF
.,TRBV9,.,TRBJ1-1,TGTGCCAGCAGCCCAGGACGAGGGGCTGAAGCTTTCTTT,CASSPGRGAEAFF
.,TRBV11-2,TRBD1,TRBJ2-7,TGTGCCAGCAGCTTAGGGACAGGGGGCTACGAGCAGTACTTC,CASSLGTGGYEQYF
.,TRBV5-1,TRBD1,TRBJ1-1,TGCGCCAGCAGGGGGAGTATCTTAAACAGGGGCACTGAAGCTTTCTTT,CASRGSILNRGTEAFF
few,TRBV6-5,.,TRBJ1-1,TGTGCCAGCAGTTACTCTAAGCGTGCTGAAGCTTTCTTT,CASSYSKRAEAFF
.,TRBV30,.,TRBJ2-7,TGTGCCTGGAGTGTGAGAGGAACCGAGCAGTACTTC,CAWSVRGTEQYF